One and the same sample provided the 28 T cell receptor beta chains below, sequenced in a study of breast tumors, draining lymph nodes, adjacent tissues. The lymph nodes were axillary draining lymph nodes from breast cancer patients. A single record per CDR3 protein comes from TCRdb applying MiXCR to the multiplex PCR reads. The profile shows a few hundred thousand distinct CDR3 sequences, under 35% of them singletons. The sample consisted of axillary lymph node tissue. These receptors were collected from a female donor with breast cancer. Some clones in this sample may be carry-over from other donors' samples.

The table lists this clonotype with a few counts. The chain is built from TRBV30 and TRBJ2-3, with 8 bases identical to TRBD1. Trimming cost V 1 base and J 8 bases; bases outside gene matches: 2. The germline V gene encodes CDR1 GTSNPN and CDR2 SVGIG (reference sequence). The CDR3 consists of 12 residues. The CDR3: CAWSGGQATQYF. Written as DNA, the CDR3 is TGTGCCTGGAGTGGGGGACAGGCTACGCAGTATTTT.

The table lists this clonotype with many counts. The chain recombines TRBV19 with TRBJ1-2; TRBD1 matches 9 bases. With 7 bases clipped from V and 8 bases from J, the junction kept 8 bases outside the gene matches. This CDR3 has 13 amino acids. Germline assignment: CDR1 LNHDA and CDR2 SQIVND (reference sequence). This CDR3 is CASTFLGTGGYTF. In DNA form, the CDR3 reads TGTGCCAGTACCTTTTTAGGGACAGGGGGCTACACCTTC.

In the case of this clonotype: A much larger clonotype is one base distant, so this may be a read error. CDR3 sequence: CASGQARSRTSDPDTQYF. The DNA for the CDR3 is TGTGCCAGCGGCCAAGCTAGGAGTCGGACTAGCGACCCAGATACGCAGTATTTT. This chain links TRBV4-1 with TRBJ2-3, with TRBD2 matching 9 bases. The length of the CDR3 is 18 residues. The germline CDR1 and CDR2 sequences are MGHRA and YSYEKL.

The table lists this clonotype with many counts. V usage is TRBV11-2 and J usage is TRBJ2-7, with 8 nucleotides matching TRBD1. Germline V CDR1 and CDR2: SGHAT, FQNNGV. V gave up 2 bases and J gave up 3 bases; unmatched junction bases: 6. The CDR3 runs to 15 residues. This CDR3 reads CASSLSSTGVYEQYF. The CDR3 coding sequence is TGTGCCAGCAGCTTATCATCGACAGGGGTCTACGAGCAGTACTTC. Filled out from reference TRBV11-2 and TRBJ2-7, the complete variable domain reads EAGVAQSPRYKIIEKRQSVAFWCNPISGHATLYWYQQILGQGPKLLIQFQNNGVVDDSQLPKDRFSAERLKGVDSTLKIQPAKLEDSAVYLCASSLSSTGVYEQYFGPGTRLTVT.

With regard to this clonotype: It is likely a read error, because the conserved phenylalanine at the end of the CDR3 is missing. Because the CDR3's place on the DNA is in doubt, the DNA is left out and the CDR3 is given as listed by TCRdb. V usage is TRBV7-6 and J usage is TRBJ2-1; TRBD1, the table's D call, was not compared with the DNA. Looked up from germline, CDR1 is SGHVS and CDR2 is FNYEAQ. The CDR3 has 9 residues if both end residues are counted. This CDR3 reads CASSSLATG.

This clonotype has a count of ten or more. V gene TRBV5-1 combines with J gene TRBJ2-2, with a possible D match to TRBD1 (6 bases). V lost 6 bases and J 4 bases, leaving 13 bases between the germline ends. The CDR3 sequence is 14 residues long. Germline values: CDR1 SGHRS, CDR2 YFSETQ. CDR3 loop: CASNRDNPTGELFF. DNA for the CDR3: TGCGCCAGCAACCGGGACAATCCCACCGGGGAGCTGTTTTTT.

V and J are TRBV27 and TRBJ2-1, with D possibly TRBD2 on 6 matching bases. The CDR3 is made up of 14 amino acids. Germline lookup yields CDR1 MNHEY and CDR2 SMNVEV (reference sequence). V lost 5 bases and J 6 bases, leaving 14 bases between the germline ends. The CDR3 DNA follows: TGTGCCAGCAGTCCTATGGGGCGGGGCAATGAGCAGTTCTTC. Its protein is CASSPMGRGNEQFF.

This clonotype was counted ten times or more. V is TRBV5-1 and J is TRBJ2-1; 7 bases are shared with TRBD2. CDR1 is SGHRS, CDR2 YFSETQ, per germline. The CDR3 has 15 residues. Unmatched junction bases numbered 6, after V lost 3 bases and J lost 3 bases. This CDR3 is CASSSAGTNYNEQFF. CDR3 bases: TGCGCCAGCAGCTCAGCCGGGACTAACTACAATGAGCAGTTCTTC.

This clonotype was observed a handful of times. A much larger clone differs from this one at a single base, so this may be a read error. The chain uses TRBV9 and TRBJ2-5; TRBD1 agrees at 9 bases. The CDR3 sequence is 15 residues long. Germline lookup yields CDR1 SGDLS and CDR2 YYNGEE. The CDR3 sequence is CASSVGQGGRETPYF. The CDR3, as DNA: TGTGCCAGCAGCGTAGGACAGGGGGGTCGAGAGACCCCGTACTTC. Together with reference TRBV9 and TRBJ2-5, the CDR3 gives the full variable domain: DSGVTQTPKHLITATGQRVTLRCSPRSGDLSVYWYQQSLDQGLQFLIQYYNGEERAKGNILERFSAQQFPDLHSELNLSSLELGDSALYFCASSVGQGGRETPYFGPGTRLLVL.

A few counts support this clonotype. The V and J genes are TRBV7-2 and TRBJ1-1; D remains ambiguous. V lost 5 bases to trimming and J lost 4 bases, with 11 bases between them. This CDR3 spans 13 amino acids. Germline V lookup: CDR1 SGHTA, CDR2 FQGNSA. CDR3 DNA sequence: TGTGCCAGCAGCCAAATGCGAGGCACTGAAGCTTTCTTT. It encodes CASSQMRGTEAFF.

There are many counts of this clonotype. The V and J genes are TRBV10-3 and TRBJ2-7; TRBD2 might be the D (6 bases). The germline V gene has CDR1 ENHRY and CDR2 SYGVKD. The V gene lost 3 bases and the J gene lost 0 bases, with 12 bases spanning the gap. CDR3 size: 15 residues. This chain's CDR3 is CAISDAGNPSYEQYF. CDR3 in DNA: TGTGCCATCAGTGATGCGGGGAACCCCTCCTACGAGCAGTACTTC.

V gene TRBV7-3 combines with J gene TRBJ1-6; D may be TRBD1 (6 bases). The germline V gene encodes CDR1 SGHTA and CDR2 FQGTGA. The CDR3 spans 15 residues. V lost 5 bases, J lost 6 bases, and 14 bases lay in between. The CDR3 DNA sequence: TGTGCCAGCAGCCTAGAGGGACAACTTAATTCACCCCTCCACTTT. It codes for CASSLEGQLNSPLHF. The whole variable domain, remainder taken from reference TRBV7-3 and TRBJ1-6, is GAGVSQTPSNKVTEKGKYVELRCDPISGHTALYWYRQSLGQGPEFLIYFQGTGAADDSGLPNDRFFAVRPEGSVSTLKIQRTERGDSAVYLCASSLEGQLNSPLHFGNGTRLTVT.

This clonotype has at least ten counts. This chain links TRBV29-1 with TRBJ2-1; TRBD2 aligns across 11 bases. V gave up 0 bases and J gave up 8 bases; unmatched junction bases: 9. The CDR3 runs 16 residues. From germline, CDR1 is SQVTM and CDR2 ANQGSEA. CDR3 in amino acids: CSVEDRLAGRSDEQFF. CDR3 sequence (DNA): TGCAGCGTTGAAGACCGACTAGCGGGGCGGAGTGATGAGCAGTTCTTC.

The chain carries TRBV5-4 and TRBJ1-5, with D possibly matching TRBD1 (5 bases). The CDR3 loop spans 15 amino acids. V was trimmed by 3 bases and J by 0 bases, leaving 10 bases between them. Germline assignment: CDR1 SGHNT and CDR2 YYREEE (reference sequence). CDR3 loop: CASSSGGTSNQPQHF. CDR3 DNA: TGTGCCAGCAGCTCCGGGGGGACTAGCAATCAGCCCCAGCATTTT.

In its sample, this clonotype was seen many times. At one end, the junction sequence differs from germline, possibly due to a read error. The chain uses TRBV14 and TRBJ2-5; no firm D call. The CDR3 length is 14 residues. Germline V gene data show CDR1 as SGHDN and CDR2 as FVKESK. Here the CDR3 DNA reads TGTGCCAGCAGCCAAGGTGGTAGAGGAGAGACCCAGTCCTTC. Residues: CASSQGGRGETQSF.

This clonotype was counted many times. The chain uses TRBV2 and TRBJ1-2; D is uncertain. The V end lost 5 bases, the J end lost 7 bases, and 11 bases lay between the germline ends. From germline, CDR1 is SNHLY and CDR2 FYNNEI. This CDR3 is 12 amino acids long. The CDR3 loop reads CASSTTTTGYTF. In nucleotides, the CDR3 is TGTGCCAGCAGTACCACGACAACTGGCTACACCTTC.

The J gene is TRBJ2-7, the V gene TRBV7-3; 7 nucleotides align to TRBD1. Germline CDR1 is SGHTA and CDR2 is FQGTGA. V trimming: 5 bases; J trimming: 8 bases; junction bases outside the gene matches: 15. The CDR3 is 15 residues long. CDR3 protein: CASSLRDRPSTKQYF. The CDR3 DNA reads as TGTGCCAGCAGCCTCCGGGACAGACCCTCTACCAAGCAGTACTTC.

The chain links TRBV2 to TRBJ1-5, with 8 bases identical to TRBD1. CDR1 is SNHLY and CDR2 is FYNNEI in the germline V gene. The CDR3 runs to 16 residues. Germline trimming cut 6 bases from V and 4 bases from J; bases unmatched to any gene: 11. CDR3 amino acids: CASRGQGQVSNQPQHF. As DNA, the CDR3 is TGTGCCAGCAGAGGACAGGGACAGGTTTCGAATCAGCCCCAGCATTTT.

Details on this clonotype: The conserved closing phenylalanine or tryptophan is absent in this CDR3, likely reflecting a read error. The limits of the CDR3 on the DNA are not certain, so only TCRdb's listed CDR3 is given. The chain links TRBV20-1 to TRBJ2-3. The CDR3 is made up of 8 amino acids, end residues included. Looked up from germline, CDR1 is DFQATT and CDR2 is SNEGSKA (reference sequence). The CDR3 sequence: CSATSQSG.

About this clonotype itself: Possible read error: a much larger clone is one base away. This chain uses TRBV12-5 with TRBJ2-1; no firm D call. The CDR3 length is 14 residues. CDR1 and CDR2 (germline): LGHNT, FRNRAP. V was trimmed by 3 bases and J by 9 bases, leaving 15 bases between them. The CDR3 region is CASGFVLSVGEQFF. Here the CDR3 DNA reads TGTGCTAGTGGTTTCGTACTATCGGTAGGTGAGCAGTTCTTC.

This clonotype was recorded many times. This chain joins TRBV5-6 and TRBJ1-2; 11 nucleotides align to TRBD1. Germline assignment: CDR1 SGHDT and CDR2 YYEEEE. V lost 5 bases, J lost 6 bases, and 0 bases stayed unmatched. CDR3 size: 12 residues. CDR3 loop: CASRGQGDGYTF. The CDR3, as DNA: TGTGCCAGCAGGGGACAGGGGGATGGCTACACCTTC. The variable domain in full, with the rest retrieved from reference TRBV5-6 and TRBJ1-2, is DAGVTQSPTHLIKTRGQQVTLRCSPKSGHDTVSWYQQALGQGPQFIFQYYEEEERQRGNFPDRFSGHQFPNYSSELNVNALLLGDSALYLCASRGQGDGYTFGSGTRLTVV.

This clonotype was found many times. The rearrangement joins TRBV5-1 to TRBJ2-5, with D possibly being TRBD1 or TRBD2 (5 bases each). Trimming removed 1 base from V and 1 base from J, with 11 bases in between. The germline V gene has CDR1 SGHRS and CDR2 YFSETQ. The CDR3 contains 15 residues. CDR3 DNA sequence: TGCGCCAGCAGCTTGTGGGGGTCAAGCCAAGAGACCCAGTACTTC. Residues: CASSLWGSSQETQYF.

This clonotype was counted many times. The V gene is TRBV12-3 or TRBV12-4, the J gene TRBJ1-5; D uncertain. This CDR3 contains 14 residues. The V gene lost 1 base and the J gene lost 3 bases, with 7 bases spanning the gap. CDR3 region: CASSLGRSNQPQHF. The CDR3 nucleotides are TGTGCCAGCAGTTTAGGCAGGTCCAATCAGCCCCAGCATTTT.

This clonotype was observed many times. J is TRBJ2-3 and V is TRBV5-6, with TRBD2 matching 7 bases. Germline V gene data show CDR1 as SGHDT and CDR2 as YYEEEE. This CDR3 contains 15 residues. V gave up 5 bases and J gave up 1 base; unmatched junction bases: 7. The CDR3 nucleotides are TGTGCCAGCAGTCCCGGGGAGGGAGGCACAGATACGCAGTATTTT. It encodes CASSPGEGGTDTQYF.

This clonotype showed up just a few times. Since a much larger clone is just one base distant, this may be a read error. The genes are TRBV7-2 and TRBJ2-3; 14 bases agree with TRBD2. Germline V gene lookup returns CDR1 SGHTA and CDR2 FQGNSA. CDR3 length: 17 residues. CDR3 region: CASSLSGLAGAGDPQYF. The CDR3 coding sequence is TGTGCCAGCAGCTTATCGGGACTAGCGGGAGCTGGAGATCCGCAGTATTTT.

Details on this clonotype: The junction shows a germline mismatch at one end, possibly a read error. The rearrangement links TRBV7-2 to TRBJ2-5, with unresolved D. Germline V gene sequence: CDR1 SGHTA, CDR2 FQGNSA. This CDR3 contains 15 residues. As DNA, the CDR3 is TGTGCCAGCAGCGTACGGAACTACGACCAAGAGACCCAGCACTTC. Residues: CASSVRNYDQETQHF.

In its sample, this clonotype was seen a few times. The rearrangement links TRBV6-1 to TRBJ1-2; the D is unclear. Trimming took 2 bases from V and 6 from J, leaving 10 bases between them. This CDR3 has 13 amino acids. CDR1 is MNHNS, CDR2 SASEGT, per germline. The CDR3 bases are TGTGCCAGCAGTGAATCGGGGATTCATGGCTACACCTTC. Its protein product is CASSESGIHGYTF.

This clonotype came up many times. J is TRBJ2-5 and V is TRBV6-2 or TRBV6-3; D gene unclear. Trimming pared 6 bases from V and 3 bases from J, leaving 11 bases between. The CDR3 contains 13 residues. Germline V gene lookup returns CDR1 MNHEY and CDR2 SVGEGT. The CDR3 sequence is CASRPTHEETQYF. CDR3 sequence (DNA): TGTGCCAGCAGGCCGACACACGAAGAGACCCAGTACTTC.